This TCR beta chain is from a study of blood T cell repertoires in COVID-19. In the study overall: Sites across the United States, Italy and Spain contributed samples from acute and convalescent COVID-19. The analysed material was cDNA or gDNA that came from T cells, B-cell-depleted T cells, or PBMCs.

The authors' processing: From reference gene primer amplification, estimates of nucleated cell counts were derived. Measured with immunoSEQ multiplex PCR; TCRdb has only the in-frame clones, and not every one. V and J calls and clone size are given by that table; D and trimming were obtained from the DNA. The table has roughly 150,000 clones, about 87% seen once. In Seattle, patients joined the study during active infection and were tracked longitudinally. V shed 3 bases and J shed 0 bases, with 12 bases lying between them. The germline V gene has CDR1 ENHRY and CDR2 SYGVKD. This CDR3 spans 16 amino acids.

J is TRBJ1-5 and V is TRBV10-3; D is possibly TRBD1 (6 bases). The source is a woman in her sixties or seventies with COVID-19, enrolled during active disease. The material sequenced was peripheral blood. As DNA, the CDR3 is TGTGCCATCAGTGATCCGGACAGATATAGCAATCAGCCCCAGCATTTT. It specifies CAISDPDRYSNQPQHF.